Following are 6 T cell receptor beta chains from one sample sequenced in a study of blood T cells in healthy people across ages (dated by TCRdb to between 2015 and 2017). The library came from 5' RACE. The instrument given in TCRdb is Illumina HiSeq 2500. The second PCR ran for roughly 7 to 12 cycles and used a J-beta primer mix along with a sample-barcoded 5' primer. In TCRdb, the public reads were trimmed at Q25 with fastp and aligned with MiXCR, with productive beta chains retained. Each record represents a unique CDR3 protein, reported with the most common genes and DNA among its rows. The sample table lists fewer than 2,000,000 distinct CDR3 sequences, roughly 30% of them with a count of one. The top ten clonotypes cover 10% to 12% of the sample. Sequenced: blood. Receptors were obtained from a woman younger than 45 in good health.

As regards this clonotype: A read error may produce the germline difference seen at one junction end. The genes are TRBV12-3 or TRBV12-4 and TRBJ2-3; D is unresolved. The CDR3 has 14 residues. CDR3 coding DNA: TGTGCCAGCAGTTTCACGGTCAGCACAGATGCGCAGTATTTT. Translating gives CASSFTVSTDAQYF.

This chain links TRBV27 with TRBJ2-5, with D possibly TRBD2 on 6 matching bases. CDR3 size: 15 residues. From germline, CDR1 is MNHEY and CDR2 SMNVEV (reference sequence). Trimming cost V 2 bases and J 2 bases, with 12 bases left between them. This CDR3 is CASSLLSGKQETQYF. CDR3 in DNA: TGTGCCAGCAGTTTACTTAGCGGAAAACAAGAGACCCAGTACTTC.

The table lists this clonotype with a few counts. V gene TRBV12-3 or TRBV12-4 combines with J gene TRBJ2-7; a possible D gene is TRBD1 (6 bases). The CDR3 is made up of 11 amino acids. The V and J ends lost 8 bases and 12 bases respectively, with 17 bases between them. The CDR3, as DNA: TGTGCCAGCGGGGCAGGGACACCCCCGTACTTC. Its translation: CASGAGTPPYF.

J is TRBJ2-1 and V is TRBV10-3, with 15 bases fitting TRBD2. The CDR3 length is 18 residues. The J segment lost 2 bases and the V segment lost 6 bases, leaving 8 bases of the junction unmatched. From germline, CDR1 is ENHRY and CDR2 SYGVKD. For the CDR3, the DNA is TGTGCCATCAGCACCTATGGACTAGCGGGGGGGCCCTACAATGAGCAGTTCTTC. It specifies CAISTYGLAGGPYNEQFF.

This clonotype was picked up a small number of times. One end of the junction does not line up with germline, which may come from a read error. This rearrangement joins TRBV4-1 to TRBJ1-1; D remains ambiguous. The germline gives CDR1 MGHRA, CDR2 YSYEKL. The CDR3 consists of 15 residues. CDR3 DNA sequence: TGTGCCAGCAGCCAAGGATTTAGCACCAACACTGAAGCTTTCTTT. Amino acid sequence: CASSQGFSTNTEAFF.

This clonotype was counted only a few times. V and J are TRBV20-1 and TRBJ2-4; no clear D. CDR1 DFQATT and CDR2 SNEGSKA come from the germline V gene (reference sequence). The CDR3 is made up of 17 amino acids. V was shortened by 6 bases and J by 4 bases, with 25 bases between the two germline ends. The CDR3 sequence: CSAQPTGKGSSKNIQYF. The DNA of the CDR3 is TGCAGTGCGCAACCGACGGGCAAGGGTTCGAGTAAAAACATTCAGTACTTC.